Listed below are T cell receptor beta chains from one sample, sequenced in a study of blood T cell repertoires in COVID-19. The protocol was immunoSEQ multiplex PCR, while the TCRdb copy is restricted to in-frame clones and leaves out a portion. Among fewer than 300,000 clones listed, 75% to 95% were seen once. Source material: peripheral blood. The source is a person aged 18-29 years with COVID-19, enrolled during active disease. The CDR3 runs from the conserved cysteine through the conserved F or W. The D gene is left open where the match is weak. Some rows have no size entry. The others give once, few or many, or a class for an expanded clone.

v_gene	j_gene	abundance	d_gene	CDR3aa	CDR3nt
TRBV5-4	TRBJ2-2	-	TRBD1	CASSLGDRNTGELFF	TGTGCCAGCAGCTTGGGGGACAGGAACACCGGGGAGCTGTTTTTT
TRBV5-6	TRBJ2-6	-	-	CASSPTQSGANVLTF	TGTGCCAGCAGCCCTACCCAATCTGGGGCCAACGTCCTGACTTTC
TRBV5-1	TRBJ2-7	-	TRBD1	CASRGTGTYEQYF	TGCGCCAGCAGGGGGACAGGTACCTACGAGCAGTACTTC
TRBV5-1	TRBJ2-2	-	-	CASSRARANTGELFF	TGCGCCAGCTCACGCGCGCGTGCGAACACCGGGGAGCTGTTTTTT
TRBV15	TRBJ2-1	-	-	CATSRELSTNNEQFF	TGTGCCACCAGCAGAGAACTCTCAACGAACAATGAGCAGTTCTTC
TRBV20-1	TRBJ2-2	-	TRBD2	CSASGHGTSGRAGNTGELFF	TGCAGTGCTAGTGGCCACGGGACTAGCGGGAGGGCCGGAAACACCGGGGAGCTGTTTTTT
TRBV5-1	TRBJ2-7	-	TRBD2	CASRTAAGEAYEQYF	TGCGCCAGCAGAACGGCAGCGGGAGAGGCGTACGAGCAGTACTTC
TRBV4-1	TRBJ2-7	-	-	CASSRRDTAVYEQYF	TGCGCCAGCAGCCGCAGGGACACCGCAGTCTACGAGCAGTACTTC
TRBV29-1	TRBJ2-3	once	-	CSVATLLAFSTDTQYF	TGCAGCGTCGCCACCCTGCTAGCGTTTAGCACAGATACGCAGTATTTT
TRBV19	TRBJ2-2	-	-	CASSILPEVKITGELFF	TGTGCCAGTAGTATTCTTCCGGAGGTTAAGATCACCGGGGAGCTGTTTTTT
TRBV27	TRBJ1-1	-	-	CASSPRQAFMNTEAFF	TGTGCCAGCAGCCCCAGGCAGGCCTTCATGAACACTGAAGCTTTCTTT
TRBV19	TRBJ2-1	-	TRBD2	CASSIGLAGLVF	TGTGCCAGTAGTATAGGACTAGCGGGGCTCGTCTTC
TRBV24-1	TRBJ2-7	-	TRBD2	CATSERTSGGTYEQYF	TGTGCCACCAGTGAAAGGACTAGCGGGGGAACCTACGAGCAGTACTTC
TRBV28	TRBJ1-5	few	-	CASSLLTGSVQPQHF	TGTGCCAGCAGTTTATTAACAGGGTCCGTTCAGCCCCAGCATTTT
TRBV4-1	TRBJ1-2	-	-	CASSQEGGFRYGYTF	TGCGCCAGCAGCCAAGAGGGCGGGTTTAGGTATGGCTACACCTTC
TRBV27	TRBJ1-2	once	-	CASSFLGANYGYTF	TGTGCCAGCAGTTTTTTAGGAGCTAACTATGGCTACACCTTC
TRBV12-5	TRBJ2-5	-	TRBD2	CASGGLAGEETQYF	TGTGCTAGTGGCGGACTAGCGGGAGAGGAGACCCAGTACTTC
TRBV29-1	TRBJ2-7	-	-	CSVGRDEQYF	TGCAGCGTCGGGCGGGACGAGCAGTACTTC
TRBV4-2	TRBJ2-2	once	-	CASSQDLVGGELFF	TGTGCCAGCAGCCAAGATCTCGTCGGCGGGGAGCTGTTTTTT
TRBV7-9	TRBJ2-7	-	-	CASSLGTRSYEQYF	TGTGCCAGCAGCTTAGGTACACGTTCCTACGAGCAGTACTTC
TRBV3-1/TRBV3-2	TRBJ2-7	few	-	CASSQGPGEPYEQYF	TGTGCCAGCAGCCAAGGTCCAGGGGAGCCCTACGAGCAGTACTTC
TRBV2	TRBJ1-3	-	-	CASSELLSGTGNTIYF	TGTGCCAGCAGTGAACTCCTCTCAGGTACCGGAAACACCATATATTTT
TRBV18	TRBJ2-3	-	TRBD2	CASSRTSGPSTDTQYF	TGTGCCAGCTCACGGACTAGCGGGCCTAGCACAGATACGCAGTATTTT
TRBV11-3	TRBJ1-1	-	-	CASSLHRDWICYTEAFF	TGTGCCAGCAGCCTGCACAGGGATTGGATATGTTACACTGAAGCTTTCTTT
TRBV28	TRBJ2-1	-	-	CASSPVTYNEQFF	TGTGCCAGCAGCCCCGTTACCTACAATGAGCAGTTCTTC
TRBV12-3/TRBV12-4	TRBJ2-1	-	-	CASGHNDGNEQFF	TGTGCCAGCGGACATAATGATGGAAATGAGCAGTTCTTC
TRBV27	TRBJ2-1	-	TRBD1	CASSLNRGNEQFF	TGTGCCAGCAGTTTAAACAGGGGGAATGAGCAGTTCTTC
TRBV7-8	TRBJ2-5	-	TRBD1	CASSLGQEETQYF	TGTGCCAGCAGCTTGGGACAGGAGGAGACCCAGTACTTC
TRBV24-1	TRBJ2-7	-	-	CATSRAAEGNEQYF	TGTGCCACCAGTCGGGCGGCGGAGGGGAATGAGCAGTACTTC
TRBV7-9	TRBJ2-1	once	TRBD2	CATLRESFNEQFF	TGTGCCACGCTGCGGGAGTCGTTCAATGAGCAGTTCTTC
TRBV13	TRBJ1-5	-	-	CASSSSGDVAQPQHF	TGTGCCAGCAGCTCTTCGGGAGACGTTGCTCAGCCCCAGCATTTT
TRBV10-3	TRBJ1-5	-	TRBD1	CAISDQQGAHQPQHF	TGTGCCATCAGCGATCAACAGGGGGCACATCAGCCCCAGCATTTT
TRBV5-1	TRBJ2-2	few	TRBD2	CASSLAASGSSYGLNTGELFF	TGCGCCAGCAGCTTGGCCGCTAGCGGGAGTTCTTATGGACTTAACACCGGGGAGCTGTTTTTT
TRBV28	TRBJ2-3	once	-	CASSSSGSSTDTQYF	TGTGCCAGCAGCTCAAGCGGATCGAGCACAGATACGCAGTATTTT
TRBV25-1	TRBJ2-1	-	TRBD1	CASSNPGTEPTYNEQFF	TGTGCCAGCAGTAACCCCGGGACAGAACCTACCTACAATGAGCAGTTCTTC
TRBV2	TRBJ2-7	-	-	CASSEGVGVYEQYF	TGTGCCAGCAGTGAAGGGGTAGGGGTCTACGAGCAGTACTTC
TRBV9	TRBJ2-1	-	TRBD2	CASSVEGTLGGSVDEQFF	TGTGCCAGCAGCGTAGAAGGAACTCTCGGCGGGAGTGTAGATGAGCAGTTCTTC
TRBV9	TRBJ2-3	-	TRBD2	CASSPPGLAGTDTQYF	TGTGCCAGCAGCCCTCCGGGACTAGCGGGCACAGATACGCAGTATTTT
TRBV6-2/TRBV6-3	TRBJ1-5	few	-	CASSSISYSNQPQHF	TGTGCCAGCAGCTCTATTTCCTATAGCAATCAGCCCCAGCATTTT
TRBV3-1/TRBV3-2	TRBJ2-2	-	TRBD1	CASSITGAAGELFF	TGTGCCAGCAGCATCACAGGGGCGGCCGGGGAGCTGTTTTTT
TRBV2	TRBJ1-5	-	-	CASSEEGTINQPQHF	TGTGCCAGCAGTGAGGAGGGAACTATAAATCAGCCCCAGCATTTT
TRBV11-2	TRBJ2-7	-	TRBD2	CASSLVVGGPSYEQYF	TGTGCCAGCAGCTTAGTAGTGGGAGGGCCTTCCTACGAGCAGTACTTC
TRBV19	TRBJ1-2	-	TRBD1	CASSTTQGGFDGYTF	TGTGCCAGTAGCACTACTCAGGGGGGTTTTGATGGCTACACCTTC
TRBV5-1	TRBJ2-5	once	TRBD1	CASSWTDRGLTSQETQYF	TGCGCCAGCAGCTGGACTGACAGGGGGCTGACTAGCCAAGAGACCCAGTACTTC
TRBV19	TRBJ2-7	-	TRBD1	CASSPRDSPYEQYF	TGTGCCAGTAGTCCGAGGGACAGTCCCTACGAGCAGTACTTC
TRBV5-1	TRBJ2-7	-	TRBD2	CASSLDIAGGLAQQF	TGCGCCAGCAGCTTGGATATAGCGGGAGGCTTGGCCCAACAATTC
TRBV29-1	TRBJ2-2	-	-	CSVVGGTGELFF	TGCAGCGTTGTAGGGGGTACCGGGGAGCTGTTTTTT
TRBV14	TRBJ1-2	-	TRBD1	CASSPGQGIYGYTF	TGTGCCAGCAGCCCGGGACAGGGCATTTATGGCTACACCTTC
TRBV2	TRBJ2-3	-	TRBD2	CASREPLAAVVGTDTQYF	TGTGCCAGCAGGGAGCCGCTAGCGGCGGTTGTTGGCACAGATACGCAGTATTTT
TRBV6-5	TRBJ1-1	-	TRBD1	CASSLDRGLEAFF	TGTGCCAGCAGTCTCGACAGGGGACTTGAAGCTTTCTTT
TRBV6-4	TRBJ1-1	few	-	CASSEMEGTEAFF	TGTGCCAGCAGTGAGATGGAGGGCACTGAAGCTTTCTTT
TRBV27	TRBJ2-1	-	TRBD2	CASSLAGGINEQFF	TGTGCCAGCAGTTTAGCGGGAGGGATAAATGAGCAGTTCTTC
TRBV25-1	TRBJ2-5	-	-	CASSDSGQQETQYF	TGTGCCAGCAGTGATTCGGGACAACAAGAGACCCAGTACTTC
TRBV7-3	TRBJ2-7	few	TRBD1	CASAPGGVGEQYF	TGTGCCAGCGCGCCAGGGGGCGTGGGCGAGCAGTACTTC